The clone carrying this T cell receptor (beta chain) was counted ten times or more. Trimming cost V 6 bases and J 0 bases; bases outside gene matches: 5. The length of the CDR3 is 15 residues. From germline, CDR1 is DFQATT and CDR2 SNEGSKA (reference sequence). The data belong to a study of T cells in Graves' hyperthyroidism and ophthalmopathy. TCR beta CDR3 region amplification was performed from RNA transcripts. In the first-round RT-PCR of the TCR CDR3, the HTBI primer set was used. TCRdb re-called the multiplex PCR reads through MiXCR, storing one row per CDR3 protein. The profile shows fewer than 550,000 distinct CDR3 sequences, approximately 14% of them singletons.

Sequences were obtained from blood. The source is a woman aged 18-30 years with Graves' hyperthyroidism. This chain links TRBV20-1 with TRBJ1-4; 9 bases are a match to TRBD1. CDR3 coding DNA: TGCAGTGCCAAGGGACAGGGAGCAACTAATGAAAAACTGTTTTTT. It specifies CSAKGQGATNEKLFF.